This T cell receptor (beta chain) is from a study of OX40 agonist ivuxolimab in advanced cancers. Study summary: Every 2 weeks, ivuxolimab was infused into the patients intravenously at between 0.01 and 10 mg/kg. Patients were under 90% male with ages roughly 23 to 79, mean 60. Regarding the study as a whole: In the 0.1-3.0 mg/kg groups, partial responders showed among the lowest expansion. Expanded peripheral T-cell antigen specificity went undetermined.

Trimming pared 7 bases from V and 2 bases from J, leaving 15 bases between. This CDR3 is built from 15 residues. Germline V gene sequence: CDR1 MNHNS, CDR2 SASEGT. The table lists this clone with a count of one. Its antigen is unknown. TCRdb keeps only in-frame clones here, not all; method: immunoSEQ multiplex PCR. The repertoire consists of about 160,000 clones, with approximately 94% occurring once and the leading ten covering about 0.31%. Sequenced material: CD4+ or CD8+ T cells sorted from blood, taken in a trial of the OX40 agonist ivuxolimab. The chain joins TRBV6-1 to TRBJ1-3; perhaps TRBD1 as D (6 bases). The source of this sequence is an adult with an advanced solid tumor such as melanoma, head and neck, liver or kidney cancer. The CDR3: CASTVQGDPGNTIYF. The CDR3 DNA reads as TGTGCCAGCACCGTACAGGGAGATCCTGGAAACACCATATATTTT.